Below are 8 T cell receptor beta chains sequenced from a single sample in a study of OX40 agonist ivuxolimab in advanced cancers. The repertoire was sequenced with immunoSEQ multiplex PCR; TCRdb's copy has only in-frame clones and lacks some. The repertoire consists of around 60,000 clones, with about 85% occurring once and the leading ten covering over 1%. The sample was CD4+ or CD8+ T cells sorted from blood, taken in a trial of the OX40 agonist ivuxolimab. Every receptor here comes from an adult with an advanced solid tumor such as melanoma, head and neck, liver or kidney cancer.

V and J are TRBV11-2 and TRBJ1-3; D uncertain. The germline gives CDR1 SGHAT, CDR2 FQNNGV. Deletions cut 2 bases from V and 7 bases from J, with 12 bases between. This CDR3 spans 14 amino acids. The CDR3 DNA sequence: TGTGCCAGCAGCTTATTCCCTTCCCTGAACACCATATATTTT. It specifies CASSLFPSLNTIYF.

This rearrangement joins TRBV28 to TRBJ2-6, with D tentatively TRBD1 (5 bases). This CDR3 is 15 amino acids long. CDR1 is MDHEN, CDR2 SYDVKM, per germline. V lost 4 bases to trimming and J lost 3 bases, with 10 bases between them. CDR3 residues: CASSSSGFGANVLTF. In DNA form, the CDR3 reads TGTGCCAGCAGTTCCTCAGGGTTTGGGGCCAACGTCCTGACTTTC.

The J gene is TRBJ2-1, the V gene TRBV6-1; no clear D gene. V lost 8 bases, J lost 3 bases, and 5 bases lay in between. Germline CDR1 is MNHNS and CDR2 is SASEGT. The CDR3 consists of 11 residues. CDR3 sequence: CASLLYNEQFF. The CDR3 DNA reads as TGTGCCAGCTTGCTCTACAATGAGCAGTTCTTC.

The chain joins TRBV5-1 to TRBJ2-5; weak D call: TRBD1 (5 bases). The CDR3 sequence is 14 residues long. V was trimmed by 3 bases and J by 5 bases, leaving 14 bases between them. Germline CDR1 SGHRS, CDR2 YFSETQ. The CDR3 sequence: CASSWGGAGETQYF. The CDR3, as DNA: TGCGCCAGCAGCTGGGGTGGGGCCGGGGAGACCCAGTACTTC.

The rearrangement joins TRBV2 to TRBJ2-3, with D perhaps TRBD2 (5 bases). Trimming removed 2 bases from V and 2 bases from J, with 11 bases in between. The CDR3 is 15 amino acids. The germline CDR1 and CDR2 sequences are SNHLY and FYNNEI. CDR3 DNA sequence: TGTGCCAGCAGTGAACCCCCTAGCCACACAGATACGCAGTATTTT. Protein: CASSEPPSHTDTQYF.

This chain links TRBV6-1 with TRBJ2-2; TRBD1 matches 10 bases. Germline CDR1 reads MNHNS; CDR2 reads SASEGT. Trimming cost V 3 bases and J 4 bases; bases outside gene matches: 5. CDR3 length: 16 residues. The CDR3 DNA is TGTGCCAGCAGTGATCCGGGACAGGGGTCCACCGGGGAGCTGTTTTTT. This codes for CASSDPGQGSTGELFF.

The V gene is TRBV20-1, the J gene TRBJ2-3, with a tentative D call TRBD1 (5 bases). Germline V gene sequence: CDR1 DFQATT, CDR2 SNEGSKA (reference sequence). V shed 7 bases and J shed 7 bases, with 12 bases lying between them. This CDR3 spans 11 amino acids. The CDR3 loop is CSENRLNTQYF. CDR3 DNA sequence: TGCAGTGAAAACAGGTTAAATACGCAGTATTTT.

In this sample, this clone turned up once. This CDR3 is CASSIGRIGDQPQHF. The CDR3 nucleotides read TGTGCCAGTAGTATAGGCAGGATAGGCGATCAGCCCCAGCATTTT. The gene calls are TRBV19 and TRBJ1-5; D uncertain. The CDR3 length is 15 residues. Trimming took 1 base from V and 5 from J, leaving 12 bases between them. Germline V gene lookup returns CDR1 LNHDA and CDR2 SQIVND (reference sequence).